This T cell receptor (beta chain) was profiled in a study of blood T cell repertoires in COVID-19. Study information: The samples span acute and convalescent COVID-19 from the United States, Italy and Spain.

The assay was immunoSEQ multiplex PCR, and TCRdb's table has in-frame clones only and misses some. Seen here are a few hundred thousand clones, around nine tenths observed once, and the top ten hold around 15%. The specimen was PBMCs or T cells enriched from blood (not recorded which). The clonotype was recovered from a woman in her forties or fifties with acute COVID-19.

CDR3 coding DNA: TGTGCCAGCTCACTGAGTAACAGGATACTGGGGCAGTATTTT. Amino acid sequence: CASSLSNRILGQYF. V is TRBV18 and J is TRBJ2-3, with a tentative D call TRBD1 (5 bases). This CDR3 has 14 amino acids. Germline V lookup: CDR1 KGHSH, CDR2 LQKENI. Trimming removed 4 bases at V and 11 bases at J, with 19 bases between.